This T cell receptor (beta chain) was observed in a study of cytotoxic CD8 clonotypes in ibrutinib-treated CLL. Study as a whole: Patients attained roughly 25 partial and 2 complete responses; at median roughly 73 months, around 15 remained remitted while approximately 12 progressed. Averaging across samples gave around 260,000 productive templates and roughly 90,000 productive rearrangements.

On this clone: Its matching antigen is unknown.

Trimming stripped 5 bases from V and 3 bases from J, with 14 bases between. There are 15 residues in the CDR3. CDR1 is SGHVS and CDR2 is FQNEAQ in the germline V gene. General study findings and limits: Clonality increased with ibrutinib response but returned toward baseline at progression. On treatment, the uncommon public clonotypes contracted or remained stable.

Profiled with immunoSEQ multiplex PCR; TCRdb holds only in-frame clones, not every one. The table has about 130,000 clones, 80% to 85% seen once. Sequenced material: PBMCs, taken after 24 months of ibrutinib treatment. The TCR was taken from a human donor with chronic lymphocytic leukemia. This chain links TRBV7-8 with TRBJ2-1; D not certain. The CDR3: CASSLTSSLYNEQFF. CDR3 nucleotide sequence: TGTGCCAGCAGCCTAACCAGCAGCCTCTACAATGAGCAGTTCTTC.